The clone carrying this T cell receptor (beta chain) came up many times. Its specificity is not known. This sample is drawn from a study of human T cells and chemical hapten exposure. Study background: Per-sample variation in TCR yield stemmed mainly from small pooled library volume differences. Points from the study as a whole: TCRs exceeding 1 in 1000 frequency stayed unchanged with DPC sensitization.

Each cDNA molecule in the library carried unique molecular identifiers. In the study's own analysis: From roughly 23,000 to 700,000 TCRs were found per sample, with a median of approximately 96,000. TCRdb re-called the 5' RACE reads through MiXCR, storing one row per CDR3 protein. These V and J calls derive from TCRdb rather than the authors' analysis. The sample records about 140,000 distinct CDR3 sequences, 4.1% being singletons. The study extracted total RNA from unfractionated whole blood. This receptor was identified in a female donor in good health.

In nucleotides, the CDR3 is TGTGCCAGCAGAAGAGACTCTAATGAAAAACTGTTTTTT. It translates to CASRRDSNEKLFF. V usage is TRBV6-6 and J usage is TRBJ1-4, with unresolved D. The CDR3 has 13 residues. The V gene lost 6 bases and the J gene lost 3 bases, with 8 bases spanning the gap. Germline CDR1 is MNHNY and CDR2 is SVGAGI (reference sequence).